This entry describes one TCR beta chain. Deletions cut 1 base from V and 6 bases from J, with 7 bases between. The CDR3 covers 13 residues. Germline V gene sequence: CDR1 SGHTA, CDR2 FQGNSA. The source of the sample is a study of control samples from healthy donors and cancer patients. TCRdb's table, derived via immunoSEQ multiplex PCR, lists solely in-frame clones and lacks some. The sample records 35,000 to 50,000 clones, over 75% being singletons. The TCR was taken from a woman aged 55-70 years with lung cancer. The material sequenced was PBMCs. The chain combines TRBV7-2 with TRBJ1-5; no definite D call. CDR3 nucleotides: TGTGCCAGCAGCTTAGGTCGGGCTCAGCCCCAGCATTTT. Amino acids: CASSLGRAQPQHF.